This record covers a single T cell receptor (beta chain). The target antigen is unknown. The data are from a study of CD8 T cells in Susac syndrome. Treatment-naive patients with stable or active relapsing-remitting disease were the multiple sclerosis controls. Random hexamers primed reverse transcription of about 0.45 to 1 ug RNA. Multiplex immunoSEQ PCR targeted 54 Vbeta and 13 Jbeta TCR beta segments. TCRdb processed the immunoSEQ multiplex PCR reads anew with MiXCR; each CDR3 protein has one entry. This table has a few hundred thousand distinct CDR3 sequences, about 88% appearing once. The CDR3 has 14 residues. V lost 2 bases, J lost 7 bases, and 3 bases stayed unmatched. The study's findings and limits: As the study acknowledged, the number of individuals who were part of its TCR sequencing and HLA analysis was relatively small.

This receptor was taken from a human donor with multiple sclerosis. Input material: CD8+ T cells from PBMCs. The chain couples TRBV12-3 or TRBV12-4 to TRBJ1-2, with 11 nucleotides matching TRBD1. CDR3 bases: TGTGCCAGCAGTTTACTGGGGACAGGGGGTGGCTACACCTTC. Its translation is CASSLLGTGGGYTF.